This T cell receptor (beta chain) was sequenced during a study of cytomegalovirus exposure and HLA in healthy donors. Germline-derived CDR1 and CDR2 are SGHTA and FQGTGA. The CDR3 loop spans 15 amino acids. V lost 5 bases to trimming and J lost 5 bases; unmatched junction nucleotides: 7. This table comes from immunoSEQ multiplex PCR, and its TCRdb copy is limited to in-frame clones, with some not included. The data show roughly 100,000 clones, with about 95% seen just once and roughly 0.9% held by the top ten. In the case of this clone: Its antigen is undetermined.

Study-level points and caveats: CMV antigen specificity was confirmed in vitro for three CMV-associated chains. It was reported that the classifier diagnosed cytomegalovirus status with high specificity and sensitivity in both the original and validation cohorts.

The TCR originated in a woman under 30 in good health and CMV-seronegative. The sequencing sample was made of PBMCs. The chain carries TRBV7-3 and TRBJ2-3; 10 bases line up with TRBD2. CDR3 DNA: TGTGCCAGCAGCCCGACTAGCGGGCTGGGAGATACGCAGTATTTT. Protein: CASSPTSGLGDTQYF.